This paragraph covers one T cell receptor beta chain sequence. In assigning cohorts, the study relied on participant-reported clinical history. This entry is derived from a study of blood T cell repertoires in COVID-19. Overall study: Both acute and convalescent COVID-19 samples were obtained from the United States, Italy and Spain.

The junction had 14 bases not matched to a gene; V was cut back by 1 base and J by 2 bases. Germline CDR1 and CDR2: LNHNV and YYDKDF (reference sequence). This CDR3 contains 19 residues. Measured with immunoSEQ multiplex PCR; TCRdb has only the in-frame clones, and not every one. The data contain over 200,000 clones, around 90% of them seen just once; the ten biggest clones take up 10% to 11%. This rearrangement joins TRBV15 to TRBJ2-5; TRBD2 matches 9 bases. The specimen was PBMCs or T cells enriched from blood (not recorded which). The clonotype originates from a man aged 25-40 years who had recovered from COVID-19. The CDR3 protein is CATSRVRGGRAGTQETQYF. In DNA form, the CDR3 reads TGTGCCACCAGCAGAGTAAGGGGCGGGAGGGCCGGTACACAAGAGACCCAGTACTTC.